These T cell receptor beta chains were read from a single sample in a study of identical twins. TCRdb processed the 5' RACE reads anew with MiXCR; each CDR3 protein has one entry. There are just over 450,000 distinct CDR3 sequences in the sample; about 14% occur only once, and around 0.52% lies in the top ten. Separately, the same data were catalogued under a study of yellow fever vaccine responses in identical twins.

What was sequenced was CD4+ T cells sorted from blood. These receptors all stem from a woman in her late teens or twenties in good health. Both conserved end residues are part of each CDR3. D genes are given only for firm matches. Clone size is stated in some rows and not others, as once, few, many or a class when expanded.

CSARVGQEQYF TGCAGTGCTAGAGTGGGGCAGGAGCAGTACTTC TRBV20-1 NA TRBJ2-7 NA
CASSRPTGANTGELFF TGTGCCAGTAGTAGGCCGACAGGGGCGAACACCGGGGAGCTGTTTTTT TRBV19 NA TRBJ2-2 TRBD1
CASSIEGRDGNEQFF TGCGCCAGCAGCATAGAAGGCCGGGACGGCAATGAGCAGTTCTTC TRBV5-1 NA TRBJ2-1 NA
CASSPTSGISANEQFF TGCGCCAGCAGCCCGACTAGCGGGATTTCCGCCAATGAGCAGTTCTTC TRBV4-3 few TRBJ2-1 TRBD2
CSANRVEQYF TGCAGTGCTAATAGGGTGGAACAGTATTTT TRBV20-1 NA TRBJ2-3 NA
CASSLNSFTGELFF TGTGCCAGCAGCTTGAACAGCTTCACCGGGGAGCTGTTTTTT TRBV5-5 NA TRBJ2-2 NA
CASSLPRGGQGETQYF TGTGCCAGCAGCTTACCCCGGGGGGGGCAGGGGGAGACCCAGTACTTC TRBV7-9 NA TRBJ2-5 TRBD2
CSVETAYGYTF TGCAGCGTTGAAACAGCCTATGGCTACACCTTC TRBV29-1 few TRBJ1-2 NA
CAIRDLQGRSYNEQFF TGTGCCATCAGAGATTTACAGGGCCGCTCCTACAATGAGCAGTTCTTC TRBV10-3 NA TRBJ2-1 NA
CASSGWETQYF TGTGCCAGCTCTGGGTGGGAGACCCAGTACTTC TRBV28 few TRBJ2-5 NA
CASSQEVLNQPQHF TGTGCCAGCAGCCAAGAGGTCCTCAATCAGCCCCAGCATTTT TRBV4-2 many TRBJ1-5 NA
CASSFAEGVTYEQYF TGTGCCAGCAGCTTCGCAGAGGGGGTGACCTACGAGCAGTACTTC TRBV7-9 NA TRBJ2-7 NA
CSVDPTGQYF TGCAGCGTTGATCCGACAGGGCAGTACTTC TRBV29-1 few TRBJ2-7 NA
CASSQVGSLYEQYF TGTGCCAGCAGCCAAGTCGGCAGCCTTTACGAGCAGTACTTC TRBV3-1 few TRBJ2-7 NA
CASSFLAGESYEQYF TGTGCCAGCAGCTTTTTAGCGGGAGAATCATACGAGCAGTACTTC TRBV7-9 many TRBJ2-7 TRBD2
CASSRPIRGYEQFF TGCGCCAGCAGCCGCCCCATTCGGGGATATGAGCAGTTCTTC TRBV4-1 many TRBJ2-1 NA
CASSFGVAKNIQYF TGTGCCAGCAGCTTTGGCGTAGCCAAAAACATTCAGTACTTC TRBV5-6 many TRBJ2-4 NA
CASSARQGEPYNEQFF TGTGCCAGCAGCGCGAGACAGGGGGAGCCTTACAATGAGCAGTTCTTC TRBV7-8 few TRBJ2-1 TRBD1
CASSLDNEQLF TGTGCCAGCAGCTTAGACAATGAGCAGTTATTC TRBV11-3 NA TRBJ2-1 NA
CASSYREGNYGYTF TGTGCCAGCAGTTATAGGGAGGGCAACTATGGCTACACCTTC TRBV6-5 few TRBJ1-2 NA
CASSQGTSGRSSYNEQFF TGTGCCAGCAGCCAGGGGACTAGCGGCCGAAGCTCCTACAATGAGCAGTTCTTC TRBV4-2 many TRBJ2-1 TRBD2
CASSLETGGVEQFF TGCGCCAGCAGCTTGGAGACGGGAGGGGTTGAGCAGTTCTTC TRBV5-1 many TRBJ2-1 TRBD2
CASSLVVTLAGDNEQFF TGTGCCAGCAGCTTAGTAGTCACACTAGCGGGAGACAATGAGCAGTTCTTC TRBV7-6 NA TRBJ2-1 TRBD2
CASSLGADGTDTQYF TGTGCCAGCAGCTTGGGGGCGGATGGCACAGATACGCAGTATTTT TRBV7-2 few TRBJ2-3 NA
CASSFGETTDTQYF TGCGCCAGCAGCTTCGGGGAAACCACAGATACGCAGTATTTT TRBV5-1 many TRBJ2-3 NA
CASKEGASVTDTQYF TGTGCCAGCAAAGAGGGGGCGTCAGTCACAGATACGCAGTATTTT TRBV12-3/TRBV12-4 many TRBJ2-3 TRBD1
CASSRDRGQSGANVLTF TGTGCCAGCAGCCGGGACAGGGGGCAGTCTGGGGCCAACGTCCTGACTTTC TRBV4-2 NA TRBJ2-6 TRBD1
CASSFPGEPGYNEQFF TGTGCCAGCAGCTTCCCGGGGGAGCCAGGATACAATGAGCAGTTCTTC TRBV7-2 few TRBJ2-1 NA
CATSGRILNEQFF TGTGCCACCTCGGGACGGATCCTGAATGAGCAGTTCTTC TRBV24-1 few TRBJ2-1 NA
CASRRGLADVDTQYF TGTGCCAGCAGACGGGGACTAGCGGATGTGGATACGCAGTATTTT TRBV28 NA TRBJ2-3 TRBD2
CASSFGGRGDTQYF TGTGCCAGCAGTTTTGGGGGGCGCGGAGATACGCAGTATTTT TRBV12-3/TRBV12-4 many TRBJ2-3 NA
CASSKQNGYEQYF TGTGCCAGCAGCAAACAAAACGGGTACGAGCAGTACTTC TRBV7-6 NA TRBJ2-7 NA
CACGLTYNEQFF TGTGCCTGTGGGCTGACATACAATGAGCAGTTCTTC TRBV30 NA TRBJ2-1 NA
CSVEDWQGGETQYF TGCAGCGTTGAAGATTGGCAGGGCGGGGAGACCCAGTACTTC TRBV29-1 many TRBJ2-5 NA
CATSEASGGRETQYF TGTGCCACCAGTGAAGCTAGCGGGGGCCGGGAGACCCAGTACTTC TRBV24-1 few TRBJ2-5 TRBD2
CVSDARAYHNEQFF TGCGTCTCAGACGCCAGGGCGTACCACAATGAGCAGTTCTTC TRBV10-1 many TRBJ2-1 NA
CASSDPGRLETQYF TGTGCCAGCAGCGATCCCGGAAGGTTGGAGACCCAGTACTTC TRBV9 NA TRBJ2-5 NA
CASSESGGHQPQHF TGTGCCAGCAGTGAATCGGGGGGCCATCAGCCCCAGCATTTT TRBV2 NA TRBJ1-5 NA
CASSMTSGGTDTQYF TGTGCCAGCAGTATGACTAGCGGGGGAACAGATACGCAGTATTTT TRBV6-1 few TRBJ2-3 TRBD2
CATKNTEAFF TGTGCCACCAAGAACACTGAAGCTTTCTTT TRBV24-1 many TRBJ1-1 NA
CASSLGRVDRGELFF TGCGCCAGCAGCTTAGGACGGGTCGATCGCGGGGAGCTGTTTTTT TRBV5-1 few TRBJ2-2 NA
CASNSAGTSGYNEQFF TGTGCCAGCAACAGTGCCGGGACTAGCGGCTACAATGAGCAGTTCTTC TRBV6-2/TRBV6-3 few TRBJ2-1 TRBD2
CATSDRIGGQGAQQYF TGTGCCACCAGTGACCGCATCGGAGGACAGGGAGCCCAGCAGTACTTC TRBV24-1 NA TRBJ2-7 TRBD1
CASSHTPVGITNNEQFF TGTGCCAGCAGCCATACACCGGTAGGGATAACAAACAATGAGCAGTTCTTC TRBV14 few TRBJ2-1 NA
CASSQGGGGANVLTF TGTGCCAGCAGTCAAGGGGGCGGCGGGGCCAACGTCCTGACTTTC TRBV3-1 many TRBJ2-6 TRBD1
CASGSTSGITDTQYF TGTGCCAGCGGATCTACTAGCGGGATAACAGATACGCAGTATTTT TRBV6-1 few TRBJ2-3 TRBD2
CSAPRSDTQYF TGCAGTGCTCCACGGTCGGATACGCAGTATTTT TRBV20-1 once TRBJ2-3 NA
CASGSGQGNAGELFF TGTGCTAGTGGTTCGGGACAGGGGAACGCCGGGGAGCTGTTTTTT TRBV12-5 few TRBJ2-2 TRBD1
CSAAQGTKNIQYF TGCAGTGCTGCTCAGGGGACCAAAAACATTCAGTACTTC TRBV20-1 NA TRBJ2-4 NA
CASSSTSGRFGEQFF TGTGCCAGCAGCTCGACTAGCGGGCGTTTCGGTGAGCAGTTCTTC TRBV7-9 NA TRBJ2-1 TRBD2
CASRLAGGLFEQFF TGTGCCAGCAGACTAGCGGGGGGGCTTTTTGAGCAGTTCTTC TRBV6-1 NA TRBJ2-1 TRBD2
CASLLEEANEQFF TGTGCCAGCCTTCTAGAGGAAGCGAATGAGCAGTTCTTC TRBV28 NA TRBJ2-1 NA
CSARRPSNSYNEQFF TGCAGTGCTAGAAGGCCGTCCAACTCCTACAATGAGCAGTTCTTC TRBV20-1 NA TRBJ2-1 NA
CASSEGGAVDTQYF TGTGCCAGCAGTGAAGGCGGGGCGGTAGATACGCAGTATTTT TRBV2 few TRBJ2-3 NA